Sequencing of this T cell receptor (beta chain) was carried out in a study of OX40 agonist ivuxolimab in advanced cancers. The V end lost 2 bases, the J end lost 1 base, and 11 bases lay between the germline ends. CDR1 and CDR2 from the germline V gene are GTSNPN and SVGIG (reference sequence). The CDR3 totals 14 residues. TCRdb keeps only in-frame clones here, not all; method: immunoSEQ multiplex PCR. Found here are over 95,000 clones, 85% to 90% of them singletons; the top ten hold 0.79%. Of note for this clone: Its antigen is not known.

Study conclusions and caveats: The average count of expanded clones was higher among CD8+ T cells than among CD4+. Expanded peripheral T cells had an undetermined antigen specificity.

The sample consisted of CD4+ or CD8+ T cells sorted from blood, taken in a trial of the OX40 agonist ivuxolimab. The sequence came from an adult with an advanced solid tumor such as melanoma, head and neck, liver or kidney cancer. The J gene is TRBJ2-5, the V gene TRBV30, with a tentative D call TRBD1 (6 bases). CDR3 residues: CAWSFGTRQETQYF. The CDR3 coding sequence is TGTGCCTGGAGTTTTGGGACACGCCAAGAGACCCAGTACTTC.